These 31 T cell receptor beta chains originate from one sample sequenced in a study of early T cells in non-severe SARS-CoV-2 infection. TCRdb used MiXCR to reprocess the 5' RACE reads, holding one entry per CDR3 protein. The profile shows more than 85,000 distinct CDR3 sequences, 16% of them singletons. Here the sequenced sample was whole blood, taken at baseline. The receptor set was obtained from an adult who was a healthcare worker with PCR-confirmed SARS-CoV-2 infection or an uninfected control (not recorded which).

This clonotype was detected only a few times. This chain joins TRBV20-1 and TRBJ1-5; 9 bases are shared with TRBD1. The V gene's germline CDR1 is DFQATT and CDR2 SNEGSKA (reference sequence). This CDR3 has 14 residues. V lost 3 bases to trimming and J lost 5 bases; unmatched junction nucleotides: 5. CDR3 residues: CSASGTGSHQPQHF. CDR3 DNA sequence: TGCAGTGCTAGTGGGACAGGGAGCCATCAGCCCCAGCATTTT.

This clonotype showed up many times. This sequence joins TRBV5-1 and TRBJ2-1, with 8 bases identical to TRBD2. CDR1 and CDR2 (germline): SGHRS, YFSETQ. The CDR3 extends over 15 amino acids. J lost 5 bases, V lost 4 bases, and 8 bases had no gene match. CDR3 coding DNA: TGCGCCAGCAGCCCGATCACTAGCGGTGACAATGAGCAGTTCTTC. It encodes CASSPITSGDNEQFF.

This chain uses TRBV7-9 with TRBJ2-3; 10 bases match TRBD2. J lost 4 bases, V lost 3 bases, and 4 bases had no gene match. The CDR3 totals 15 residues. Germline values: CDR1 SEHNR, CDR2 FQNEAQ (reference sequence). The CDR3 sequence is CASSFRLAGADTQYF. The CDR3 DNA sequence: TGTGCCAGCAGCTTTCGTCTAGCGGGAGCAGATACGCAGTATTTT. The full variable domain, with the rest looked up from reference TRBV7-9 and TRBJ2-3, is DTGVSQNPRHKITKRGQNVTFRCDPISEHNRLYWYRQTLGQGPEFLTYFQNEAQLEKSRLLSDRFSAERPKGSFSTLEIQRTEQGDSAMYLCASSFRLAGADTQYFGPGTRLTVL.

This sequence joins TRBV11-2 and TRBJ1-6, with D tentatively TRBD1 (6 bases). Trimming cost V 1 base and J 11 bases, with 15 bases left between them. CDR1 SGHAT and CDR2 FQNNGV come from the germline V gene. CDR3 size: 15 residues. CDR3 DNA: TGTGCCAGCAGCTTAGCGGGGGCCGAGGGGACACCCCTCCACTTT. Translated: CASSLAGAEGTPLHF. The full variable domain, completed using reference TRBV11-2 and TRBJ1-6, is EAGVAQSPRYKIIEKRQSVAFWCNPISGHATLYWYQQILGQGPKLLIQFQNNGVVDDSQLPKDRFSAERLKGVDSTLKIQPAKLEDSAVYLCASSLAGAEGTPLHFGNGTRLTVT.

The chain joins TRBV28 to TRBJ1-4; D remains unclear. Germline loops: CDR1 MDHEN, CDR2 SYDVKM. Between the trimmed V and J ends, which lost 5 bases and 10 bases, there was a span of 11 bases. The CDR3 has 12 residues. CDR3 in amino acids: CASSPNGRKLFF. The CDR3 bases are TGTGCCAGCAGTCCAAACGGGAGAAAACTGTTTTTT.

CDR3 in DNA: TGTGCCAGCAGCGCCCAACTAGCGGAGCAGTTCTTC. Amino acid sequence: CASSAQLAEQFF. V usage is TRBV7-9 and J usage is TRBJ2-1; 7 nucleotides line up with TRBD2. The J segment lost 10 bases and the V segment lost 5 bases, leaving 5 bases of the junction unmatched. CDR1 is SEHNR, CDR2 FQNEAQ, per germline (reference sequence). This CDR3 has 12 residues.

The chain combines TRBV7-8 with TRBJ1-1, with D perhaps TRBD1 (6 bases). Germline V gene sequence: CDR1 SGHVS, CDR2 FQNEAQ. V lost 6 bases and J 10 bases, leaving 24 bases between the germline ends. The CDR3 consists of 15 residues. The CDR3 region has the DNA TGTGCCAGCAGTATTCATGGACAGTCGAGGCTAGGAGCTTTCTTT. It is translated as CASSIHGQSRLGAFF.

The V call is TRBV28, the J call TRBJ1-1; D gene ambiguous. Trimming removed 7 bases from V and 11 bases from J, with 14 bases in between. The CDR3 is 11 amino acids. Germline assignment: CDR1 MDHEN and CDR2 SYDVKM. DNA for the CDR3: TGTGCCAGCACCCGCGGATGGGAGGCTTTCTTT. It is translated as CASTRGWEAFF.

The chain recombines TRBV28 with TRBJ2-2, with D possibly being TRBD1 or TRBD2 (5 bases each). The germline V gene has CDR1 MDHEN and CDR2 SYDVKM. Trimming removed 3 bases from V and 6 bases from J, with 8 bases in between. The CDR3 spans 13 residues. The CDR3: CASSFGTAGELFF. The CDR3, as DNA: TGTGCCAGCAGTTTCGGGACCGCCGGGGAGCTGTTTTTT.

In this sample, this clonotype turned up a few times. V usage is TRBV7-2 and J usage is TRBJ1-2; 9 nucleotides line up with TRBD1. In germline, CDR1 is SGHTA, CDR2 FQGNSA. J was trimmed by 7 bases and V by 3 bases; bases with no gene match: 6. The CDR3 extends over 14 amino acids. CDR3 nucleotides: TGTGCCAGCAGCTTGGGCGTGACAGGGGGTGGCTACACCTTC. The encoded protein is CASSLGVTGGGYTF.

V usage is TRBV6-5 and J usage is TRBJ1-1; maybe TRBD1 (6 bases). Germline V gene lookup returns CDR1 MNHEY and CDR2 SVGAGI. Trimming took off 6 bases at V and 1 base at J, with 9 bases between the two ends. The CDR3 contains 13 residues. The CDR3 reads CASRQGPNTEAFF. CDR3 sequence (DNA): TGTGCCAGCAGACAGGGACCGAACACTGAAGCTTTCTTT.

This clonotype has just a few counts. The CDR3 nucleotides are TGCAGTGCTAGCGGGGAAGGGGCTGGGGACGAGCAGTACTTC. Translated: CSASGEGAGDEQYF. This chain connects TRBV20-1 to TRBJ2-7; the D call may be TRBD1 or TRBD2 (5 bases each). CDR1 is DFQATT, CDR2 SNEGSKA, per germline (reference sequence). This CDR3 region has 14 residues. Trimming shortened V by 3 bases and J by 5 bases, and 17 bases separated the two germline ends.

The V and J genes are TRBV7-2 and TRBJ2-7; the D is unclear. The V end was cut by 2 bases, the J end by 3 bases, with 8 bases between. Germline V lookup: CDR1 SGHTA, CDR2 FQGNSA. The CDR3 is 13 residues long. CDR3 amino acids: CASSLRPYYEQYF. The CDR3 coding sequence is TGTGCCAGCAGCTTACGGCCCTACTACGAGCAGTACTTC.

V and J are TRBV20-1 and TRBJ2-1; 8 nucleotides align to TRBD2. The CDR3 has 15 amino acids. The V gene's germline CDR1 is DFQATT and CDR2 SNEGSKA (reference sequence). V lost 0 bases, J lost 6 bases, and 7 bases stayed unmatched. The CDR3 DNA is TGCAGTGCTAGAGAGCAGCGGGAGCGGGGCAATGAGCAGTTCTTC. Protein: CSAREQRERGNEQFF.

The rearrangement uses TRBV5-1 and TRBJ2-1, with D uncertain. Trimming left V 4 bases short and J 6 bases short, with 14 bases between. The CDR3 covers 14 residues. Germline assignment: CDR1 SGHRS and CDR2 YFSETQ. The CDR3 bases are TGCGCCAGCAGCCCCGGTCTCTCAGCCAATGAGCAGTTCTTC. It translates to CASSPGLSANEQFF. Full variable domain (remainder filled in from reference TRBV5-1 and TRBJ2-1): KAGVTQTPRYLIKTRGQQVTLSCSPISGHRSVSWYQQTPGQGLQFLFEYFSETQRNKGNFPGRFSGRQFSNSRSEMNVSTLELGDSALYLCASSPGLSANEQFFGPGTRLTVL.

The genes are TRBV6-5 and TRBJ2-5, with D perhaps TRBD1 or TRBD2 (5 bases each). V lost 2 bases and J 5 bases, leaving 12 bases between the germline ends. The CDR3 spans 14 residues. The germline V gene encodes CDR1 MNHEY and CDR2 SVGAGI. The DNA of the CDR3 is TGTGCCAGCAGTTACAAGGCTGGGGGTGAGACCCAGTACTTC. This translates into CASSYKAGGETQYF.

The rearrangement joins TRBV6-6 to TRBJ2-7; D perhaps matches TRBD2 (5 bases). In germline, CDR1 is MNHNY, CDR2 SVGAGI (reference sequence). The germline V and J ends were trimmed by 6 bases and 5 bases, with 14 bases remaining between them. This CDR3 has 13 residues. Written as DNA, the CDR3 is TGTGCCAGCAGCCAGTCTAGCATCCACGAGCAGTACTTC. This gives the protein CASSQSSIHEQYF.

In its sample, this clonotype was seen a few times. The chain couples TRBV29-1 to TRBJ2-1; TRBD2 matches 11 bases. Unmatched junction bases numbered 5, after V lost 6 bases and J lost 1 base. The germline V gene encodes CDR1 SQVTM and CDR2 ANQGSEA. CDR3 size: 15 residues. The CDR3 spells CSVTTSGSSYNEQFF. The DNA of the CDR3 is TGCAGCGTGACCACTAGCGGGAGTTCCTACAATGAGCAGTTCTTC.

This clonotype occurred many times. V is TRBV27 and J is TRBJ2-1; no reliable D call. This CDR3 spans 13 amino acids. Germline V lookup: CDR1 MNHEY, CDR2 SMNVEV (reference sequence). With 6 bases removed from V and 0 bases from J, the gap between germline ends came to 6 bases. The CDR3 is CASRPSSYNEQFF. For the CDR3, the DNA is TGTGCCAGCAGACCGAGCTCCTACAATGAGCAGTTCTTC.

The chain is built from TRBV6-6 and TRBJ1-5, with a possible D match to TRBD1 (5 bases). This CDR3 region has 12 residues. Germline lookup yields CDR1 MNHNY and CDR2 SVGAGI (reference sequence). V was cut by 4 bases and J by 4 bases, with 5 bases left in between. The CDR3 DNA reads TGTGCCAGCAGTTGGGGGAATCAGCCCCAGCATTTT. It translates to CASSWGNQPQHF.

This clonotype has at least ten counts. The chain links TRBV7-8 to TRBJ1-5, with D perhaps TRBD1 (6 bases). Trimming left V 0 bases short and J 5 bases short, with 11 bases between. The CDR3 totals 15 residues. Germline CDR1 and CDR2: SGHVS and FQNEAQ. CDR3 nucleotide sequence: TGTGCCAGCAGCTTAGCGCTAAGGGGGGATCAGCCCCAGCATTTT. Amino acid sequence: CASSLALRGDQPQHF.

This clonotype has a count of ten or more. CDR3 DNA: TGTGCCAGCAGCTTAGCGCAGAGAGATACGCAGTATTTT. Its translation is CASSLAQRDTQYF. The chain has TRBV7-8 and TRBJ2-3; D unresolved. This CDR3 spans 13 amino acids. CDR1 is SGHVS, CDR2 FQNEAQ, per germline. Between the trimmed V and J ends, which lost 0 bases and 5 bases, there was a span of 6 bases.

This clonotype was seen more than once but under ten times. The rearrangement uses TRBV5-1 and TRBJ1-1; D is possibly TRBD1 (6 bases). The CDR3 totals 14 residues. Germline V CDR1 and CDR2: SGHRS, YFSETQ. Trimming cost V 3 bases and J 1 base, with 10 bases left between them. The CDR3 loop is CASSSDRQNTEAFF. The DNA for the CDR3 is TGCGCCAGCAGCTCGGACAGACAGAACACTGAAGCTTTCTTT.

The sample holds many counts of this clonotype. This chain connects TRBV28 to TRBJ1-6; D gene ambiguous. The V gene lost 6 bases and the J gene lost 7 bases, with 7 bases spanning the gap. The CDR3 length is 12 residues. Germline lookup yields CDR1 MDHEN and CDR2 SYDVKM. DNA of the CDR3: TGTGCCAGCAGCCGGTTGAATTCACCCCTCCACTTT. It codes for CASSRLNSPLHF.

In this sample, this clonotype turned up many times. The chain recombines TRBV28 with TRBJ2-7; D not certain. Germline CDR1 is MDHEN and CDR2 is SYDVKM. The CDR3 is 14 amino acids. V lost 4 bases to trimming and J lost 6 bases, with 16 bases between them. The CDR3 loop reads CASSWRADWGEQYF. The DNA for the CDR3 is TGTGCCAGCAGTTGGAGAGCCGACTGGGGCGAGCAGTACTTC.

CDR3 coding DNA: TGTGCCAGCAGCTTCAGACTAGCGGAGAGTCCCTACGAGCAGTACTTC. It yields the protein CASSFRLAESPYEQYF. The chain combines TRBV28 with TRBJ2-7; 9 bases match TRBD2. The CDR3 runs to 16 residues. Unmatched junction bases numbered 11, after V lost 6 bases and J lost 2 bases. CDR1 is MDHEN and CDR2 is SYDVKM in the germline V gene.

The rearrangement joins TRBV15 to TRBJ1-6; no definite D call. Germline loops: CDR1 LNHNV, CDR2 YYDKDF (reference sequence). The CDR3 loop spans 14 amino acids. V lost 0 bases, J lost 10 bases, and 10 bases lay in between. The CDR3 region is CATSREGKGSPLHF. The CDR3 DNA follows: TGTGCCACCAGCAGAGAGGGGAAAGGATCACCCCTCCACTTT.

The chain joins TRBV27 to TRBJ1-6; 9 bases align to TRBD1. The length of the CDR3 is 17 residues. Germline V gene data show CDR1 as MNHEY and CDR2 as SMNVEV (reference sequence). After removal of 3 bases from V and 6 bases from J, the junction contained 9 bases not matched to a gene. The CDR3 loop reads CASSLATGQGSNSPLHF. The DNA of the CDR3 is TGTGCCAGCAGTTTGGCCACCGGACAGGGGTCTAATTCACCCCTCCACTTT.

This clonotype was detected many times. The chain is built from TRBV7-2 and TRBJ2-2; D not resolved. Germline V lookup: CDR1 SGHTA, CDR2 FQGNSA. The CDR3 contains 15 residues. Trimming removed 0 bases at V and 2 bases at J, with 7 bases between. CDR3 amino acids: CASSLAQLNTGELFF. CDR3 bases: TGTGCCAGCAGCTTAGCACAGCTTAACACCGGGGAGCTGTTTTTT.

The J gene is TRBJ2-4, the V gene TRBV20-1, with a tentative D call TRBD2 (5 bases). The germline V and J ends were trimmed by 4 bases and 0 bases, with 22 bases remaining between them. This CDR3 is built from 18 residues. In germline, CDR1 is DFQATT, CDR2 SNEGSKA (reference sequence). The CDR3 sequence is CSATDGNPRTLAKNIQYF. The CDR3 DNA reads TGCAGTGCTACAGACGGGAACCCCCGGACTTTAGCCAAAAACATTCAGTACTTC.

The CDR3 DNA reads TGCGCCAGCAGCTTGGCGACAGAAGGCTACACCTTC. This translates into CASSLATEGYTF. V usage is TRBV5-1 and J usage is TRBJ1-2; TRBD1 is a possible D gene (5 bases). The V gene lost 0 bases and the J gene lost 8 bases, with 8 bases spanning the gap. Germline V CDR1 and CDR2: SGHRS, YFSETQ. The CDR3 runs to 12 residues.